This T cell receptor (beta chain) was captured in a study of T cell repertoires in cytomegalovirus infection. TCRdb fed the reads into MiXCR, producing one record per CDR3 protein. The profile shows about 920,000 distinct CDR3 sequences, approximately 31% of them singletons. With 3 bases clipped from V and 3 bases from J, the junction kept 10 bases outside the gene matches. Germline V lookup: CDR1 SEHNR, CDR2 FQNEAQ (reference sequence). The CDR3 loop spans 19 amino acids. Details on this clonotype: The antigen is unknown.

Material: cultured CD8+ T cells from PBMCs, obtained from culture after CMV antigen stimulation. This TCR came from a human donor in good health (CMV status not recorded). Some clones in this sample may be carry-over from other donors' samples. J is TRBJ2-3 and V is TRBV7-9; 15 bases match TRBD2. The CDR3 sequence is CASSFPGTSGGYPTDTQYF. CDR3 coding DNA: TGTGCCAGCAGCTTTCCCGGGACTAGCGGGGGGTATCCAACAGATACGCAGTATTTT.